Following are 26 T cell receptor beta chains from one sample sequenced in a study of blood T cell repertoires in COVID-19 (TCRdb year 2020). The library was generated by the immunoSEQ multiplex PCR assay. In TCRdb, the immuneACCESS table is reduced to in-frame sequences with V and J assigned. These tables do not hold every clone; where another copy was compared, an unresolved V gene accounts for under half, and the others remain unexplained. This sample is represented by 250,000 to 400,000 clones; approximately 90% of them were singletons. The ten largest clones take up 1.5% to 2% of the sample. Sequencing was carried out using peripheral blood. The receptors come from a woman between 25 and 40 years old with COVID-19, enrolled during active disease.

This chain joins TRBV29-1 and TRBJ2-2, with D possibly being TRBD2 (5 bases). The germline V gene encodes CDR1 SQVTM and CDR2 ANQGSEA. The V end lost 7 bases, the J end lost 3 bases, and 9 bases lay between the germline ends. The CDR3 runs to 12 residues. The chain's CDR3 is CSALGDTGELFF. The CDR3 nucleotides read TGCAGCGCACTAGGAGACACCGGGGAGCTGTTTTTT.

This chain joins TRBV2 and TRBJ2-1; D ambiguous. Trimming pared 2 bases from V and 3 bases from J, leaving 5 bases between. Germline CDR1 and CDR2: SNHLY and FYNNEI. The CDR3 consists of 13 residues. The CDR3 nucleotides read TGTGCCAGCAGTGAAACGGGCTACAATGAGCAGTTCTTC. Amino acids: CASSETGYNEQFF.

This chain links TRBV10-3 with TRBJ2-5; 8 bases are a match to TRBD1. The CDR3 is made up of 15 amino acids. Germline V CDR1 and CDR2: ENHRY, SYGVKD. With V trimmed by 10 bases and J by 5 bases, 15 bases remained unmatched. CDR3 nucleotide sequence: TGTGCCAGTGGTATTCGACAGGGGCCAATGGAGACCCAGTACTTC. The encoded protein is CASGIRQGPMETQYF.

The rearrangement uses TRBV19 and TRBJ1-1, with TRBD1 identical over 7 bases. Losses at the gene ends were 5 bases for V and 0 bases for J; bases not matched to a gene: 12. Germline CDR1 and CDR2: LNHDA and SQIVND (reference sequence). The CDR3 is made up of 17 amino acids. The CDR3 spells CASSLYRGSLMNTEAFF. CDR3 DNA sequence: TGTGCCAGTAGTCTATACAGGGGCTCCTTGATGAACACTGAAGCTTTCTTT.

There are a few counts of this clone. The chain recombines TRBV7-9 with TRBJ2-2; D perhaps matches TRBD1 (5 bases). CDR1 and CDR2 from the germline V gene are SEHNR and FQNEAQ (reference sequence). V was cut by 2 bases and J by 2 bases, with 9 bases left in between. The CDR3 runs to 15 residues. CDR3 DNA: TGTGCCAGCAGCTTAAGGGGCTTTAACACCGGGGAGCTGTTTTTT. Encoded protein: CASSLRGFNTGELFF.

This clone was detected many times. The chain links TRBV24-1 to TRBJ1-5, with no clear D. V lost 4 bases to trimming and J lost 4 bases, with 7 bases between them. CDR1 KGHDR and CDR2 SFDVKD come from the germline V gene. The CDR3 contains 13 residues. This CDR3 reads CATSEAGNQPQHF. CDR3 sequence (DNA): TGTGCCACCAGTGAGGCGGGGAATCAGCCCCAGCATTTT.

The rearrangement joins TRBV5-4 to TRBJ1-2, with 10 positions matching TRBD1. The CDR3 loop spans 15 amino acids. Germline V CDR1 and CDR2: SGHNT, YYREEE (reference sequence). Germline trimming cut 3 bases from V and 2 bases from J; bases unmatched to any gene: 4. The CDR3 loop is CASSWPGQGNYGYTF. As DNA, the CDR3 is TGTGCCAGCAGCTGGCCGGGACAGGGGAACTATGGCTACACCTTC.

In this sample, this clone turned up a few times. The CDR3 coding sequence is TGTGCCAGCAGCACACCCGGGACTTTGTTTGGCTACACCTTC. Its protein is CASSTPGTLFGYTF. The V gene is TRBV5-4, the J gene TRBJ1-2, with D maybe TRBD1 (5 bases). Between the trimmed V and J ends, which lost 4 bases and 7 bases, there was a span of 17 bases. Per the germline V gene, CDR1 is SGHNT and CDR2 is YYREEE (reference sequence). The CDR3 sequence is 14 residues long.

This clone was detected only once. The CDR3 coding sequence is TGTGCCAGCAGTCCCCGGGAGACCCAGTACTTC. Amino acids: CASSPRETQYF. The gene calls are TRBV6-6 and TRBJ2-5; D gene uncertain. The V and J ends lost 5 bases and 5 bases respectively, with 6 bases between them. The CDR3 covers 11 residues. Looked up from germline, CDR1 is MNHNY and CDR2 is SVGAGI (reference sequence).

The CDR3, as DNA: TGTGCCATCAGTGAGTGTAACTTCCGGGACACTTTGATCTACGAGCAGTACGTC. Translated, it gives CAISECNFRDTLIYEQYV. The chain recombines TRBV10-3 with TRBJ2-7; TRBD1 is a possible D gene (6 bases). Trimming removed 1 base at V and 3 bases at J, with 22 bases between. Germline V CDR1 and CDR2: ENHRY, SYGVKD. This CDR3 region has 18 residues.

The chain employs TRBV5-1 and TRBJ2-7; 9 bases line up with TRBD1. Germline trimming cut 3 bases from V and 0 bases from J; bases unmatched to any gene: 4. CDR1 is SGHRS and CDR2 is YFSETQ in the germline V gene. CDR3 length equals 15 residues. CDR3 residues: CASSSGQGTSYEQYV. CDR3 DNA sequence: TGCGCCAGCAGCTCCGGACAGGGGACCTCCTACGAGCAGTACGTC.

CDR3 in DNA: TGTGCCAGCAGCTTTCGACAGGGGGCCTACGAGCAGTACTTC. It specifies CASSFRQGAYEQYF. The chain uses TRBV11-2 and TRBJ2-7; 9 bases map to TRBD1. The ends lost 3 bases at V and 2 bases at J; junction bases unmatched: 2. Germline V gene sequence: CDR1 SGHAT, CDR2 FQNNGV. This CDR3 comprises 14 residues.

The V and J genes are TRBV7-8 and TRBJ2-1; D unresolved. Germline loops: CDR1 SGHVS, CDR2 FQNEAQ. V was trimmed by 2 bases and J by 1 base, leaving 9 bases between them. The CDR3 contains 15 residues. CDR3 region: CASSLRLTSYNEQFF. As DNA, the CDR3 is TGTGCCAGCAGCTTAAGGTTGACATCCTACAATGAGCAGTTCTTC.

This clone has just a few counts. The chain is built from TRBV28 and TRBJ1-2; TRBD1 aligns across 9 bases. Germline loops: CDR1 MDHEN, CDR2 SYDVKM. This CDR3 has 14 amino acids. J was trimmed by 7 bases and V by 6 bases; bases with no gene match: 9. The CDR3 region is CASRDRGGSGGYTF. CDR3 coding DNA: TGTGCCAGCAGGGACAGGGGTGGTAGTGGTGGCTACACCTTC.

This chain uses TRBV29-1 with TRBJ2-1, with 7 bases identical to TRBD1. The CDR3 spans 22 residues. After removal of 6 bases from V and 0 bases from J, the junction contained 29 bases not matched to a gene. Germline V lookup: CDR1 SQVTM, CDR2 ANQGSEA. The DNA for the CDR3 is TGCAGCGTCCTTGGCTTGGAGATTAATAAGACAGGGCCTAAGAGCTCCTACAATGAGCAGTTCTTC. Translated: CSVLGLEINKTGPKSSYNEQFF.

The rearrangement links TRBV6-2 or TRBV6-3 to TRBJ1-4; D is uncertain. Trimming removed 0 bases at V and 7 bases at J, with 9 bases between. From germline, CDR1 is MNHEY and CDR2 SVGEGT. The CDR3 has 14 residues. The CDR3 region has the DNA TGTGCCAGCAGTTACTCGATCGGGGTTGAAAAACTGTTTTTT. Protein: CASSYSIGVEKLFF.

The chain carries TRBV7-9 and TRBJ2-1; 10 nucleotides line up with TRBD2. V lost 4 bases, J lost 4 bases, and 4 bases stayed unmatched. The germline V gene encodes CDR1 SEHNR and CDR2 FQNEAQ (reference sequence). The CDR3 totals 15 residues. CDR3 DNA sequence: TGTGCCAGCAGCTCGACTAGCGGGTATTACAATGAGCAGTTCTTC. This translates into CASSSTSGYYNEQFF.

This rearrangement joins TRBV2 to TRBJ2-5; a weak D match, TRBD1 (6 bases). The V and J ends lost 0 bases and 2 bases respectively, with 16 bases between them. CDR3 length equals 17 residues. Germline V CDR1 and CDR2: SNHLY, FYNNEI. CDR3 bases: TGTGCCAGCAGTGAAGCGCTTCGTGGGGGCGATCAAGAGACCCAGTACTTC. Its protein is CASSEALRGGDQETQYF.

This clone is a singleton in its sample. CDR3 region: CASSPAGGHPAINEQFF. As DNA, the CDR3 is TGTGCCAGCAGCCCAGCCGGAGGGCACCCGGCGATCAATGAGCAGTTCTTC. The chain has TRBV11-2 and TRBJ2-1, with D tentatively TRBD2 (6 bases). This CDR3 contains 17 residues. The ends were cut back, 5 bases at V and 6 bases at J, with 23 bases in the middle. The germline V gene encodes CDR1 SGHAT and CDR2 FQNNGV.

This chain connects TRBV16 to TRBJ2-7, with D perhaps TRBD2 (5 bases). CDR3 length: 15 amino acids. Germline CDR1 KGHSY, CDR2 FQNENV. Trimming cost V 2 bases and J 0 bases, with 11 bases left between them. CDR3 amino acids: CASSQLFRGSYEQYF. CDR3 nucleotide sequence: TGTGCCAGCAGCCAACTTTTTCGGGGCTCCTACGAGCAGTACTTC.

The chain is built from TRBV5-4 and TRBJ2-2; the match to TRBD2 covers 7 bases. The CDR3 runs 16 residues. Germline CDR1 SGHNT, CDR2 YYREEE (reference sequence). V lost 0 bases and J lost 4; bases outside the gene matches: 6. The CDR3: CASSLGVAGPTGELFF. DNA for the CDR3: TGTGCCAGCAGCTTGGGGGTAGCGGGCCCCACCGGGGAGCTGTTTTTT.

This clone was seen more than once but under ten times. The V call is TRBV28, the J call TRBJ1-1, with D maybe TRBD1 (5 bases). The CDR3 sequence is 15 residues long. The V gene lost 3 bases and the J gene lost 5 bases, with 16 bases spanning the gap. CDR1 MDHEN and CDR2 SYDVKM come from the germline V gene. The CDR3 sequence is CASSLGVAGMTEAFF. The CDR3 nucleotides read TGTGCCAGCAGTTTGGGCGTGGCAGGGATGACTGAAGCTTTCTTT.

This clone showed up just once. The chain is built from TRBV12-3 or TRBV12-4 and TRBJ2-7; D is perhaps TRBD1 (5 bases). The length of the CDR3 is 11 residues. Trimming took off 2 bases at V and 12 bases at J, with 11 bases between the two ends. Here the CDR3 DNA reads TGTGCCAGCAGTTTATTAGGCAGGGTGTACTTC. Translating it yields CASSLLGRVYF.

This clone was seen only a few times. CDR3 sequence reads: CASTAGTGSTDTQYF. The CDR3 nucleotides are TGTGCCAGCACTGCCGGGACAGGGAGCACAGATACGCAGTATTTT. The chain is built from TRBV6-5 and TRBJ2-3; TRBD1 matches 9 bases. The germline gives CDR1 MNHEY, CDR2 SVGAGI. The CDR3 consists of 15 residues. With 7 bases clipped from V and 0 bases from J, the junction kept 5 bases outside the gene matches.

V gene TRBV2 combines with J gene TRBJ1-2; D call uncertain. Per germline, CDR1 SNHLY and CDR2 FYNNEI. V was cut by 5 bases and J by 2 bases, with 6 bases left in between. The length of the CDR3 is 12 residues. The CDR3 region is CASSQRNYGYTF. CDR3 coding DNA: TGTGCCAGCAGTCAGAGGAACTATGGCTACACCTTC.

The gene calls are TRBV7-2 and TRBJ1-5; D may be TRBD1 (6 bases). Germline V CDR1 and CDR2: SGHTA, FQGNSA. V lost 2 bases and J lost 1, with 12 bases in between. The CDR3 length is 16 residues. The CDR3 region is CASSLQGRLSNQPQHF. The CDR3 coding sequence is TGTGCCAGCAGCTTACAGGGGAGATTAAGCAATCAGCCCCAGCATTTT.